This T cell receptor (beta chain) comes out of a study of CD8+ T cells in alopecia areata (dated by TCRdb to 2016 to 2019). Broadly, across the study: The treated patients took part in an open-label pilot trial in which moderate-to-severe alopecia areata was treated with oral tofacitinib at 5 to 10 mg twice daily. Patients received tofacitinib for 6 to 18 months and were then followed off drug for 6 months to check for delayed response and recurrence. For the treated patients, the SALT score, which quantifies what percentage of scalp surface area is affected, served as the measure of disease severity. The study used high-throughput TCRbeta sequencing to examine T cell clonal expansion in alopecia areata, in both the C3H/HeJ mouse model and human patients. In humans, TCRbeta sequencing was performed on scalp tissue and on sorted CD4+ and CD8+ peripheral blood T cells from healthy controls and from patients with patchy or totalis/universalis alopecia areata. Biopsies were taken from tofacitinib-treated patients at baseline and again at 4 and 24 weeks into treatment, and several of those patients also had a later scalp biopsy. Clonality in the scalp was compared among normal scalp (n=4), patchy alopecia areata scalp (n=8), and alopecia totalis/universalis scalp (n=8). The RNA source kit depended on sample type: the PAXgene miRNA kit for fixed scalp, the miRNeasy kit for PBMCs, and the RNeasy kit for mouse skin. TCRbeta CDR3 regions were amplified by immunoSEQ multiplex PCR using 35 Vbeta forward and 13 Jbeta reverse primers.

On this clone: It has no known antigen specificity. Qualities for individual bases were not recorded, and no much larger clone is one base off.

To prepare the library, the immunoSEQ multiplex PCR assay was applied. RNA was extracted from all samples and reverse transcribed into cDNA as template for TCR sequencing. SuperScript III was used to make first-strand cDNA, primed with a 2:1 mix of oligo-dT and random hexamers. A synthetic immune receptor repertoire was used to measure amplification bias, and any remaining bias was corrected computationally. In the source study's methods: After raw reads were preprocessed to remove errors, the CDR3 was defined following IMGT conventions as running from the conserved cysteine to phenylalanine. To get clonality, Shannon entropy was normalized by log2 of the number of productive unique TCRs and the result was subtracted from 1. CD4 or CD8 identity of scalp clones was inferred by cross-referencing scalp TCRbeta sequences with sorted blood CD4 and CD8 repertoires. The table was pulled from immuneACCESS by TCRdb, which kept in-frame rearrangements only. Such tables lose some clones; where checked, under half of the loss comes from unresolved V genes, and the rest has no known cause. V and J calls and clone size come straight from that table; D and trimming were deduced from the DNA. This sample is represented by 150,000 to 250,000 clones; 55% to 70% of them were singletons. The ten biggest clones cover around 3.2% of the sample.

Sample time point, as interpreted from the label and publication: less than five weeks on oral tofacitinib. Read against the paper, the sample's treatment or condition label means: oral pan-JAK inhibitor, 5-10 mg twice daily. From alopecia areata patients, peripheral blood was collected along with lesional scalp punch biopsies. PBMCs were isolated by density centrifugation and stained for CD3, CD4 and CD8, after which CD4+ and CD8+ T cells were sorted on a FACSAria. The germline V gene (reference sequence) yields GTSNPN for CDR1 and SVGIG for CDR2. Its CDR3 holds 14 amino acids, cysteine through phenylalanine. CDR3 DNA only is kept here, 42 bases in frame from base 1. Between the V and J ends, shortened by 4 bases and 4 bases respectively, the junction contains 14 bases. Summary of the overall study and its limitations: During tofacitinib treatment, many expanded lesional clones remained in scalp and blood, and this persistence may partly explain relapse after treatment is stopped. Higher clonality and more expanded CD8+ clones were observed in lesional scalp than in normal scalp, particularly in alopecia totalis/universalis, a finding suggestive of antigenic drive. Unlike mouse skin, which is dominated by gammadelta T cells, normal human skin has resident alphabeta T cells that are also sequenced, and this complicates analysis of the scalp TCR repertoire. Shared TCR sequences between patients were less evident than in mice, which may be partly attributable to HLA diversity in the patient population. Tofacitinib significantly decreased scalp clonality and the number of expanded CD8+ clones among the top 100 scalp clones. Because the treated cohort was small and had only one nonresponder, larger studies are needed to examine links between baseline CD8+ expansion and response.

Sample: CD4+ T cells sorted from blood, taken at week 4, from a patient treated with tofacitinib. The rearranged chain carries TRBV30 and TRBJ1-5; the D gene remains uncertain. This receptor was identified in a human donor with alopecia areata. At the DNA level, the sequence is TGTGCCTGGAACCCCAGTGGAGGGAATCAGCCCCAGCATTTT. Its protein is CAWNPSGGNQPQHF.